A single sample gave rise to the 7 T cell receptor beta chains below, sequenced in a study of spatial heterogeneity in lung cancer. Via MiXCR, TCRdb re-called the 5' RACE reads, giving one row per CDR3 protein. This table holds about 61,000 distinct CDR3 sequences, nearly 6.5% found once. Documented time point: sample taken at primary tumor resection. This sample comprised PBMCs, obtained at surgery. The receptors were gathered from a female donor with early-stage non-small cell lung cancer.

The table lists this clonotype with many counts. The rearrangement joins TRBV28 to TRBJ2-3; tentative D call: TRBD2 (6 bases). The CDR3 loop spans 16 amino acids. Looked up from germline, CDR1 is MDHEN and CDR2 is SYDVKM. The V end lost 4 bases, the J end lost 3 bases, and 17 bases lay between the germline ends. The CDR3: CASSSLGGGETDTQYF. The CDR3 DNA is TGTGCCAGCAGTTCCCTAGGTGGCGGGGAAACAGATACGCAGTATTTT.

In its sample, this clonotype was seen many times. V and J are TRBV7-3 and TRBJ1-1, with D perhaps matching TRBD1 (5 bases). Trimming pared 5 bases from V and 1 base from J, leaving 11 bases between. The CDR3 runs to 14 residues. The germline CDR1 and CDR2 sequences are SGHTA and FQGTGA. CDR3 sequence reads: CASSPSTANTEAFF. Here the CDR3 DNA reads TGTGCCAGCAGCCCTTCGACAGCGAACACTGAAGCTTTCTTT. The whole variable domain, remainder taken from reference TRBV7-3 and TRBJ1-1, is GAGVSQTPSNKVTEKGKYVELRCDPISGHTALYWYRQSLGQGPEFLIYFQGTGAADDSGLPNDRFFAVRPEGSVSTLKIQRTERGDSAVYLCASSPSTANTEAFFGQGTRLTVV.

This clonotype was recorded at least ten times. This chain uses TRBV7-8 with TRBJ2-7; D is possibly TRBD2 (6 bases). V shed 5 bases and J shed 0 bases, with 17 bases lying between them. The CDR3 totals 16 residues. In germline, CDR1 is SGHVS, CDR2 FQNEAQ. CDR3 amino acids: CASSLWGGPSSYEQYF. Written as DNA, the CDR3 is TGTGCCAGCAGCCTCTGGGGAGGACCTAGCTCCTACGAGCAGTACTTC.

This clonotype has a count of ten or more. The chain combines TRBV7-8 with TRBJ2-3, with D perhaps matching TRBD2 (6 bases). The length of the CDR3 is 13 residues. CDR1 and CDR2 from the germline V gene are SGHVS and FQNEAQ. V gave up 7 bases and J gave up 5 bases, with 13 bases separating them. The DNA of the CDR3 is TGTGCCAGCATCCAGGAGGGCCAAGATACGCAGTATTTT. It encodes CASIQEGQDTQYF.

Only a few counts were recorded for this clonotype. V is TRBV2 and J is TRBJ2-7; D call uncertain. Germline loops: CDR1 SNHLY, CDR2 FYNNEI. The CDR3 length is 12 residues. V was pared by 6 bases and J by 2 bases, with 8 bases between. The CDR3 loop is CASRPGPYEQYF. CDR3 DNA: TGTGCCAGCAGGCCGGGTCCCTACGAGCAGTACTTC. The whole variable domain, remainder taken from reference TRBV2 and TRBJ2-7, is EPEVTQTPSHQVTQMGQEVILRCVPISNHLYFYWYRQILGQKVEFLVSFYNNEISEKSEIFDDQFSVERPDGSNFTLKIRSTKLEDSAMYFCASRPGPYEQYFGPGTRLTVT.

This clonotype was recorded at least ten times. This rearrangement joins TRBV7-9 to TRBJ1-1; no clear D. The ends were cut back, 1 base at V and 0 bases at J, with 12 bases in the middle. The CDR3 runs 16 residues. CDR1 is SEHNR, CDR2 FQNEAQ, per germline (reference sequence). DNA of the CDR3: TGTGCCAGCAGCTTAGTAAACGGAGGACTGAACACTGAAGCTTTCTTT. This gives the protein CASSLVNGGLNTEAFF.

This clonotype was recorded many times. The DNA of the CDR3 is TGTGCCAGCAGCTCGACAGGGGACGGAAACACCATATATTTT. The encoded protein is CASSSTGDGNTIYF. The chain uses TRBV4-2 and TRBJ1-3; the match to TRBD1 covers 8 bases. Germline CDR1 is LGHNA and CDR2 is YNFKEQ. The CDR3 contains 14 residues. Losses at the gene ends were 5 bases for V and 4 bases for J; bases not matched to a gene: 4.